The T cell receptor beta chain described here comes from a study of blood T cell repertoires in COVID-19. Overall study context: Both acute and convalescent COVID-19 samples were obtained from the United States, Italy and Spain. Nucleic acid was either cDNA or gDNA, and it came from T cells, B-cell-depleted T cells, or PBMCs.

Authors' analysis steps: By means of reference gene primer amplification, nucleated cell counts were estimated. Some clones are missing from TCRdb's copy, which holds only in-frame ones; the method was immunoSEQ multiplex PCR. The V and J calls and clone size were taken over from that table, and D and trimming were inferred from the DNA. Found here are roughly 230,000 clones, over 70% of them singletons; the top ten hold roughly 8.6%. With 3 bases clipped from V and 5 bases from J, the junction kept 11 bases outside the gene matches. This CDR3 contains 16 residues. Germline V gene sequence: CDR1 LNHDA, CDR2 SQIVND (reference sequence).

This receptor was taken from a man aged 40-50 years with active or convalescent COVID-19. This chain links TRBV19 with TRBJ2-5; 8 nucleotides match TRBD2. The sequenced sample consisted of peripheral blood. The CDR3 DNA is TGTGCCAGTAGTATGCAAAGCGGGGGCAGGAGGGAGACCCAGTACTTC. It codes for CASSMQSGGRRETQYF.